This T cell receptor beta chain was identified during a study of blood T cell repertoires in COVID-19. Whole-study context: Sample material is recorded as cDNA or gDNA derived from T cells, B-cell-depleted T cells, or PBMCs.

Germline values: CDR1 SGHRS, CDR2 YFSETQ. This CDR3 has 14 amino acids. J was trimmed by 10 bases and V by 4 bases; bases with no gene match: 8. In the source study's methods: It was from reference gene primer amplification that nucleated cell counts were estimated. Generated by immunoSEQ multiplex PCR, the TCRdb table keeps only in-frame clones and is missing some. That table supplies the V and J calls and clone size; D and trimming were determined from the DNA. The sample has more than 45,000 clones, roughly 79% seen once; the top ten hold around 5%. This clone has just one count. The V call is TRBV5-1, the J call TRBJ1-6, with 7 bases fitting TRBD1. This clonotype was sampled from a human donor in a cohort sampled during active COVID-19. The specimen sequenced was peripheral blood. The CDR3 spells CASSISTGLSPLHF. For the CDR3, the DNA is TGCGCCAGCAGCATATCGACAGGGTTATCACCCCTCCACTTT.